This T cell receptor beta chain was retrieved from a study of shared clonotypes between healthy human individuals. The data were produced by immunoSEQ multiplex PCR, yet TCRdb's version contains in-frame clones alone and is incomplete. Here the sample spans about 2 million clones, roughly 94% being singletons. V dropped 7 bases and J dropped 4 bases, with 20 bases sitting between them. This CDR3 is built from 15 residues. The germline V gene encodes CDR1 SNHLY and CDR2 FYNNEI. The V call is TRBV2, the J call TRBJ2-7; tentatively, D is TRBD1 or TRBD2 (5 bases each). The receptor's source is a man aged 18 to 30 in good health. Sequenced material: naive CD4+ T cells sorted from blood. Noted subset: CD45RA+ positively selected. CDR3 residues: CASIPVWGSAYEQYF. The CDR3 DNA is TGTGCCAGCATCCCGGTGTGGGGGTCCGCGTACGAGCAGTACTTC.